What follows describes a single T cell receptor beta chain. What antigen it recognizes has not been identified. Nothing much larger sits one base from this clone, and base qualities are not available. This entry comes from a study of cytomegalovirus exposure and HLA in healthy donors (dated 2017 in TCRdb). For context, the study as a whole: According to an earlier analysis of a few hundred of the donors, roughly 180 million T cells yielded roughly 110 million unique TCR beta sequences and around 280 Gb of sequence data. An early release that covered about 600 HLA-typed donors contained approximately 300 gigabases of sequencing data and roughly 84 million unique TCR sequences. The genetic ancestry cluster associated with self-reported Caucasian donors included 80% to 90% of the 350 to 500 genotyped donors. The study aimed to test whether cataloging public T cell receptors could reveal signatures of past pathogen exposure. The study profiled the T cell repertoires of 500 to 800 subjects by immunosequencing and related them to cytomegalovirus serostatus. Besides the first cohort of 666 subjects, a separate validation cohort made up of roughly 120 different subjects was used. To predict cytomegalovirus infection status, the study brought together high-throughput TCR immunosequencing, statistical association of individual TCRs with disease status, and machine learning. A later analysis re-analyzed previously published TCR beta repertoires from about 600 donors and added high-resolution HLA genotyping to study TCR occurrence patterns. In the later analysis, no new phenotypic data were used to find candidate immune exposures; instead, reliance was placed on TCR beta sequences and their occurrence across donors. In an earlier analysis of a few hundred of the donors, high-throughput TCR beta sequencing was used to judge whether each TCR beta V gene segment behaved as functional or pseudogenic. Alongside the repertoire data, information on donor age, sex, ethnicity and CMV serostatus was compiled. A later genetic analysis used genome-wide SNP genotypes for about three fifths of the 666 donors, treating that subset as a discovery cohort. All discovery cohort repertoires had been generated using a single sequencing platform. HLA typing included class I and class II loci at four-digit resolution. The number of typed donors differed by locus: about 620-630 for A, B, C, DRB1 and DQB1; 500 to 550 for DQA1; 606 for DPA1; and about 450 for DPB1. Roughly five DR-DQ haplotypes were treated as single units for association and clustering because of strong linkage in the cohort. Among 300 to 500 genotyped donors of the cohort, an average of approximately 220,000 unique TCR beta nucleotide sequences was sequenced per donor, of which approximately 19% were non-productive.

In total, just over 650 healthy bone marrow donors made up the cohort. All cohort members were sampled while nominally healthy, although unrecorded immune exposures were likely present. The donor was CMV seropositive and was included in the group of 300 or so seropositive cohort members. Every donor gave a peripheral blood sample, and the peripheral blood mononuclear cells from that sample were used for TCR beta sequencing. Genomic DNA extraction from the blood cell samples was performed with the Qiagen DNeasy Blood Extraction Kit. The junction shows trimming of 1 base on V and 3 bases on J, plus 16 bases between the germline ends. CDR1 and CDR2, per the germline V gene, are SGHTA and FQGNSA. Taken from cysteine to phenylalanine, the CDR3 has 17 residues. Only the CDR3 part of the read is kept: 51 bases, read in frame from the first base. The method behind the library was the immunoSEQ multiplex PCR assay. For the multiplex PCR, a mixture combining 60 forward primers for TCR Vbeta segments and 13 reverse primers for TCR Jbeta segments was used. Amplification of the CDR3 region of rearranged TCR beta genes was performed with a multiplex PCR assay on genomic DNA. Amplified TCR beta libraries were sequenced as 87-base-pair reads on the Illumina HiSeq System. The original methods were these. A later analysis tallied around 82 million unique TCR beta chains across the 550 to 850 repertoires, and some 10 million of those chains were shared by two or more donors. To remove PCR and sequencing errors, raw reads were error-corrected and collapsed into unique sequences using a nearest-neighbor algorithm that merged closely related sequences. Alignment of CDR3 sequences to IMGT reference sequences was used to assign V, D and J gene segments. For a sequence to be retained, at least a six-nucleotide match to both a V gene segment and a J gene segment was required. A rearrangement was called productive if the CDR3 had no stop codons and remained in frame with V and J, and every other rearrangement was called non-productive. Following IMGT convention, CDR3 was defined as the stretch from the second conserved V-encoded cysteine up to the conserved J-encoded phenylalanine. The earlier analysis of 500 to 650 of the donors excluded any sequence lacking an unambiguous match to a single V gene segment. In an earlier analysis of a few hundred of the donors, V segments were called functional above 56.7% productive rearrangements and were called segregating when the between-donor standard deviation exceeded 5%. A statistical classification framework was built to diagnose cytomegalovirus status from the catalog of TCR beta chain sequences. V and J gene assignment, in a later analysis, came from comparing TCR nucleotide sequences with IMGT/GENE-DB human TR gene sequences. Using the TCRdist pipeline, a later analysis assigned CDR3 sequences along with most-parsimonious VDJ recombination scenarios. In a later analysis, each TCR beta chain was defined by its CDR3 amino acid sequence together with its V-gene family, and reads without a unique V-gene family were excluded. As a way to deal with suspected cross-contamination and a sequencing artifact, a later analysis dropped 450 to 600 nucleotide sequences that were highly shared and had low generation probability. For each public chain, a later analysis derived a clonal expansion index from normalized ranks of inferred template counts within each repertoire. In a later analysis, generation probabilities were computed using a VDJ recombination model fitted to out-of-frame rearrangements, and the results were checked against IGoR. A later analysis scored TCR-TCR, TCR-HLA and TCR-CMV co-occurrence with hypergeometric tests, applying a repertoire-size bias correction to TCR pairs. In a later analysis, false discovery rates were estimated by permuting HLA or CMV assignments 20 times. In a later analysis, co-occurring TCRs were grouped using DBSCAN, with TCRdist sequence similarity added in when clustering inside HLA-allele-positive subsets. Repertoires with fewer than 30,000 or more than 120,000 public chains were left out of co-occurrence clustering, as were a handful of repertoires with anomalous nucleotide sharing. TCRdb limited this immuneACCESS table to in-frame rearrangements with V and J called. A share of clones is missing; checked studies link under half to unresolved V genes, and the rest is unexplained. Clone size and V and J calls were adopted from that table, with D and trimming inferred from the DNA. The sample data list around 250,000 clones, and around 80% of these were observed just once. Around 8.3% of the sample is taken by the ten largest.

The study at large found these results: In a later analysis, most CMV-associated TCR beta chains were found to appear HLA-restricted, with HLA associations seemingly driven largely by CMV exposure. Strong co-occurrence of HLA alleles, especially DR and DQ, made assigning TCR associations to individual alleles difficult. At a false discovery rate of 0.05, a later analysis linked about 16,000 TCR beta sequences to specific HLA alleles. A later analysis found that HLA-associated TCR beta chains were more clonally expanded and had lower generation probabilities than equally common non-associated chains. Most TCR sequences were observed very rarely across donors, whereas some public TCRs were present in many individuals. Correlated functional status among segregating V segments might be attributable to linkage disequilibrium, but an unknown experimental factor could not be ruled out. In both the original and validation cohorts, the classifier was reported to diagnose cytomegalovirus status with high specificity and sensitivity. A further reported finding was that TCR beta sequences accurately predicted the HLA-A and HLA-B alleles for most subjects in the first cohort. According to a later analysis, TCR association rates differed among HLA loci, with DRB1 alleles showing the most associated TCRs and HLA-C alleles showing the fewest. Compared with the 666-donor mean, donors in an Asian-associated ancestry cluster had fewer N-insertions in productive TCRs, according to a later genetic analysis. The sequencing pipeline was judged likely to have produced a cluster of highly shared sequence variants as a technical artifact. The authors suggested that the approach could potentially be generalized to other disease states and immunological phenotypes. Because counts were too low, around 17 rarely observed V segments, including chromosome 9 orphons, were left out of the earlier analysis of 587 of the donors. According to a later analysis, parvovirus B19, influenza, CMV and Epstein-Barr virus appeared linked to several top co-occurrence clusters. The study listed approximately 150 TCR beta chains as associated with cytomegalovirus. An earlier analysis of approximately 540 of the donors showed that most TCR beta V segments appeared in productive rearrangements either about 87% or about 30% of the time, which broadly matched IMGT annotations. For the cohort, immune exposure information was limited to CMV serostatus. A few of the identified cytomegalovirus-associated TCR beta chains were confirmed in vitro to be specific for cytomegalovirus antigens. Some IMGT-functional V segments, including TRBV6-2 and TRBV6-3, could not be distinguished by the 87-base-pair reads and were therefore excluded. Because HLA typing was missing for some donors at each locus, association tests included only the typed subset. The presence/absence analyses assumed that sequencing depth was roughly uniform across donors, and that assumption may not be true. This cohort had only TCR beta chains sequenced, and the lack of alpha or paired-chain data limited which features could be detected. A later genetic analysis associated a missense DCLRE1C variant with V-gene and J-gene trimming of TCR beta chains, and an independent cohort replicated the association.

Sequencing was carried out using PBMCs. The V and J genes are TRBV7-2 and TRBJ1-5; tentative D gene TRBD1, with 5 bases matching. The TCR originated in a woman aged 60-70 years in good health and CMV-seropositive. The DNA sequence follows: TGTGCCAGCAGCTTAGTGGGAACAGGAAGCGCCAATCAGCCCCAGCATTTT. It translates to CASSLVGTGSANQPQHF.